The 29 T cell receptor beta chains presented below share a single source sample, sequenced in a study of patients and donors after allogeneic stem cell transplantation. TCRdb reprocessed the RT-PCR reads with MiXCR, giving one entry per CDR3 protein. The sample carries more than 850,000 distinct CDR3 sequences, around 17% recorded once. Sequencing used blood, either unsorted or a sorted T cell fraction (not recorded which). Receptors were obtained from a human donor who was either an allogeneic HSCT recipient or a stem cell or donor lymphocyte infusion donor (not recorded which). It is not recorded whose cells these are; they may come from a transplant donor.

CDR3 amino acids: CASSRDRGRSYNEQFF. CDR3 nucleotide sequence: TGTGCCAGCAGCCGGGACAGGGGACGCTCCTACAATGAGCAGTTCTTC. The V call is TRBV5-6, the J call TRBJ2-1; 10 bases align to TRBD1. Germline CDR1 and CDR2: SGHDT and YYEEEE. The CDR3 consists of 16 residues. Germline trimming cut 4 bases from V and 0 bases from J; bases unmatched to any gene: 4.

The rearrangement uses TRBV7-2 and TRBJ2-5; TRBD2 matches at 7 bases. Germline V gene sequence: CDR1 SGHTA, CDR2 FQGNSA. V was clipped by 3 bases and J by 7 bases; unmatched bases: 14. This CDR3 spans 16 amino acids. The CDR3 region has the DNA TGTGCCAGCAGCTTCACCTCGATTATAGCGGGTGCGACCCAGTACTTC. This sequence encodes CASSFTSIIAGATQYF.

CDR3 loop: CATSDSLGELSSGANVLTF. In DNA, the CDR3 is TGTGCCACCAGTGATTCCCTCGGGGAGTTAAGCTCTGGGGCCAACGTCCTGACTTTC. The chain uses TRBV24-1 and TRBJ2-6; D might be TRBD2 (5 bases). Trimming pared 2 bases from V and 0 bases from J, leaving 16 bases between. Per germline, CDR1 KGHDR and CDR2 SFDVKD. The CDR3 has 19 amino acids.

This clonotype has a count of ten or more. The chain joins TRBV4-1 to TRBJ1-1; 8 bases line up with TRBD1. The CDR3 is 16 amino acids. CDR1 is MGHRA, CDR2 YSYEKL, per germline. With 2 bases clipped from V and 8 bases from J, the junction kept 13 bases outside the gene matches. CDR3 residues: CASSQLQLVGQGEAFF. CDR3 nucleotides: TGCGCCAGCAGCCAATTACAACTTGTCGGACAGGGAGAAGCTTTCTTT.

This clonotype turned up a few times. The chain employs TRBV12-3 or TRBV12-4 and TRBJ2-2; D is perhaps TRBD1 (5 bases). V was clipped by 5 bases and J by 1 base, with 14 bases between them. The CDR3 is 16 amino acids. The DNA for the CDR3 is TGTGCCAGCAGTGGGGAACCCACAGGGAACACCGGGGAGCTGTTTTTT. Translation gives CASSGEPTGNTGELFF.

The CDR3 here is CASSTDRRVNTEAFF. As DNA, the CDR3 is TGTGCCAGCTCAACGGACAGGAGGGTGAACACTGAAGCTTTCTTT. The chain is built from TRBV18 and TRBJ1-1; 7 nucleotides agree with TRBD1. After removal of 5 bases from V and 0 bases from J, the junction contained 6 bases not matched to a gene. The CDR3 extends over 15 amino acids. CDR1 is KGHSH, CDR2 LQKENI, per germline.

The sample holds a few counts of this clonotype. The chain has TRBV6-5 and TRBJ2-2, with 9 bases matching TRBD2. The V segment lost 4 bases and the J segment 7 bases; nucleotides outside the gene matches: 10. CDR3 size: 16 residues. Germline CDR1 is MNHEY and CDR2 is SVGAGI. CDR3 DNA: TGTGCCAGCAGTTTGAGAGGCGGGGGGGCCGGCGGGGAGCTGTTTTTT. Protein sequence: CASSLRGGGAGGELFF.

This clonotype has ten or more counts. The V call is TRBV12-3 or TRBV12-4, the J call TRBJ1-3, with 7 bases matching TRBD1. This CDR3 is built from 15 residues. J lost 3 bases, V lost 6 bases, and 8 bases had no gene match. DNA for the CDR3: TGTGCCAGCAGGGGCCCAGGGGGGTTTGGAAACACCATATATTTT. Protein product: CASRGPGGFGNTIYF.

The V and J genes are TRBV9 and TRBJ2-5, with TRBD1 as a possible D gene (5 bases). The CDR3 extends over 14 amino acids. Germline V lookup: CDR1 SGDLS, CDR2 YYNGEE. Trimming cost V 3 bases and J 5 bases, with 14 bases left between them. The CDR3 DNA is TGTGCCAGCAGCGGAAGGGGAAGCCATGAGACCCAGTACTTC. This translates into CASSGRGSHETQYF.

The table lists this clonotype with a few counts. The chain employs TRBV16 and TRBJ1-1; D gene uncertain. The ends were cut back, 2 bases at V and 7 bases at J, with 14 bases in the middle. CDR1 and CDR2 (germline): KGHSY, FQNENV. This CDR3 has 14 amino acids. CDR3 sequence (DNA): TGTGCCAGCAGCCAAACGGCGATCGGGGTTGAAGCTTTCTTT. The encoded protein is CASSQTAIGVEAFF.

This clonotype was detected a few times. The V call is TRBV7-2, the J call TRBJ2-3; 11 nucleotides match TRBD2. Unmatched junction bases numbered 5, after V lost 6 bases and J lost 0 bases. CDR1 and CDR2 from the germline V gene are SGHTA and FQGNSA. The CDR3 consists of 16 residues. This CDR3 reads CASSFSGRASTDTQYF. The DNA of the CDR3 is TGTGCCAGCAGTTTTAGCGGGAGGGCAAGCACAGATACGCAGTATTTT.

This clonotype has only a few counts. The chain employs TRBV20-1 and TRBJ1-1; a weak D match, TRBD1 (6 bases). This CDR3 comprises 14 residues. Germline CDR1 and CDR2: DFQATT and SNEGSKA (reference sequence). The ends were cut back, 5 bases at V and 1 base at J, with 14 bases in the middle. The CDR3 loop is CSARKNRENTEAFF. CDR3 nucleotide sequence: TGCAGTGCTCGTAAAAACAGGGAGAACACTGAAGCTTTCTTT.

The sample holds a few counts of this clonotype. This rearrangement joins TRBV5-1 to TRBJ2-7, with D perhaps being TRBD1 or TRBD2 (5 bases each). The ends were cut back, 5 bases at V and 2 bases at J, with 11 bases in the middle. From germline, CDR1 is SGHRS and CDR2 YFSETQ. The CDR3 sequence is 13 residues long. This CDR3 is CASSEGSPYEQYF. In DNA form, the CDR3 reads TGCGCCAGCAGTGAGGGGTCTCCCTACGAGCAGTACTTC.

Written as DNA, the CDR3 is TGTGCCAGCAGTTACCGGACAACAGGTCGCGAGCAGTACTTC. The encoded protein is CASSYRTTGREQYF. This chain uses TRBV6-5 with TRBJ2-7; D is possibly TRBD1 (5 bases). CDR1 and CDR2 (germline): MNHEY, SVGAGI. V was clipped by 2 bases and J by 6 bases, with 14 bases between them. The CDR3 runs 14 residues.

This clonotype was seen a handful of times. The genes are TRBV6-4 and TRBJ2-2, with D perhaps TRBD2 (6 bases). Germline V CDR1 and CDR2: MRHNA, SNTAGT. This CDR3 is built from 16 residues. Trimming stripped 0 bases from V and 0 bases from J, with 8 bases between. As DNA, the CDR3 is TGTGCCAGCAGTGACTCTGCGGGATCGAACACCGGGGAGCTGTTTTTT. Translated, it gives CASSDSAGSNTGELFF.

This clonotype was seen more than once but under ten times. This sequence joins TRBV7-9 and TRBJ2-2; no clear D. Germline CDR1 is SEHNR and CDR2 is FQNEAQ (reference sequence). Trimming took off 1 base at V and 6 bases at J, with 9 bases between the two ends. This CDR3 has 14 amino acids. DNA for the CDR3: TGTGCCAGCAGCTTAGACGCAGGTCCCGGGGAGCTGTTTTTT. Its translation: CASSLDAGPGELFF.

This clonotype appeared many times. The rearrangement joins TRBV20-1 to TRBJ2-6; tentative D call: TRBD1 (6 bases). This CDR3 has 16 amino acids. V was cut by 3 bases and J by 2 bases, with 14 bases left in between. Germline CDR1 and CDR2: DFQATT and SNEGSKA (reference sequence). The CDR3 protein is CSARGQGIPGANVLTF. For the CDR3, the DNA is TGCAGTGCTAGGGGGCAGGGGATCCCTGGGGCCAACGTCCTGACTTTC.

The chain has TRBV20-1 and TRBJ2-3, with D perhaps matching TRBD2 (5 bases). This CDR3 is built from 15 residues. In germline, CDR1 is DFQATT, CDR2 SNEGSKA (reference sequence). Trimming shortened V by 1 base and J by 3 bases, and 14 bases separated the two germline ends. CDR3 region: CSARAASRGTDTQYF. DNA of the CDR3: TGCAGTGCTAGAGCGGCTTCGAGAGGGACAGATACGCAGTATTTT.

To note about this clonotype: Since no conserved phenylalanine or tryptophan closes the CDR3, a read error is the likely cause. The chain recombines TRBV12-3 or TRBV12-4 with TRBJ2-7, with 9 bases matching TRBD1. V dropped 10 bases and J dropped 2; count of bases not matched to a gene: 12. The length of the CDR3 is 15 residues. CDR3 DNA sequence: TGTGCCACCCAGGAATTGACAGGGGGGACCTACGAGCAGTACATC. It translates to CATQELTGGTYEQYI.

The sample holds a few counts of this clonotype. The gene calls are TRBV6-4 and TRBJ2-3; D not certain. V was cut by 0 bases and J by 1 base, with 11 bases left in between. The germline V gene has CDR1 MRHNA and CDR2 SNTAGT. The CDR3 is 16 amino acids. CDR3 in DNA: TGTGCCAGCAGTGACTCTGAAGGGTTTCGCACAGATACGCAGTATTTT. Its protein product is CASSDSEGFRTDTQYF.

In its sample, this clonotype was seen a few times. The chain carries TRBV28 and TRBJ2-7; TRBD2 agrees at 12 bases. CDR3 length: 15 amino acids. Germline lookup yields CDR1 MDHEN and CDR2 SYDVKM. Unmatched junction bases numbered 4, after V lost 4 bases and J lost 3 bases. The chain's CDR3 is CASSWASGRDYEQYF. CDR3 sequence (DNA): TGTGCCAGCAGTTGGGCTAGCGGGAGGGACTACGAGCAGTACTTC. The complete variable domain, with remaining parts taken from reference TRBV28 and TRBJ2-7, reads DVKVTQSSRYLVKRTGEKVFLECVQDMDHENMFWYRQDPGLGLRLIYFSYDVKMKEKGDIPEGYSVSREKKERFSLILESASTNQTSMYLCASSWASGRDYEQYFGPGTRLTVT.

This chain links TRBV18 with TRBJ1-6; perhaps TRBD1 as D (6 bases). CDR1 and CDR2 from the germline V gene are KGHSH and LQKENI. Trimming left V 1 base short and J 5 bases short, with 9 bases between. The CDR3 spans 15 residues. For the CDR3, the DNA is TGTGCCAGCTCACCACAGGGGGTGAATAATTCACCCCTCCACTTT. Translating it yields CASSPQGVNNSPLHF.

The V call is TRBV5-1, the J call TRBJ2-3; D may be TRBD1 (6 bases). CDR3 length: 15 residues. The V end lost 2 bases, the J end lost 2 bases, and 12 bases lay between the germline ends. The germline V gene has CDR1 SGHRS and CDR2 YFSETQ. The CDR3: CASSFDDRLTDTQYF. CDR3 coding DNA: TGCGCCAGCAGCTTCGACGACAGGCTCACAGATACGCAGTATTTT. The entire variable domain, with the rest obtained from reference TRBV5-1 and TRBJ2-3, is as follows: KAGVTQTPRYLIKTRGQQVTLSCSPISGHRSVSWYQQTPGQGLQFLFEYFSETQRNKGNFPGRFSGRQFSNSRSEMNVSTLELGDSALYLCASSFDDRLTDTQYFGPGTRLTVL.

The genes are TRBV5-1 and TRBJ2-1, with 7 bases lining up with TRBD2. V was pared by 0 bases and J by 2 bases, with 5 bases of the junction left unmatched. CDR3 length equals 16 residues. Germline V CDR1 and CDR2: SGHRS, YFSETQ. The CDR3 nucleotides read TGCGCCAGCAGCTTGGGGTTCGCGGGAGCCTACAATGAGCAGTTCTTC. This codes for CASSLGFAGAYNEQFF.

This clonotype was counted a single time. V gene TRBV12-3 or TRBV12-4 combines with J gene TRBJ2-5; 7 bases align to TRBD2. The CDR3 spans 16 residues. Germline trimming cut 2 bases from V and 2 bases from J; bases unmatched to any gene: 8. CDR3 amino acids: CASSLPWGGVQETQYF. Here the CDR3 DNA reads TGTGCCAGCAGTTTACCTTGGGGGGGAGTACAAGAGACCCAGTACTTC.

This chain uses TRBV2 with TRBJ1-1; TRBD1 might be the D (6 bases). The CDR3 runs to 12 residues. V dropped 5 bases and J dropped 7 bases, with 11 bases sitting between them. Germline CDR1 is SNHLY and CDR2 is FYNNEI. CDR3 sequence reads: CASSPGQIEAFF. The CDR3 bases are TGTGCCAGCAGTCCCGGACAGATTGAAGCTTTCTTT.

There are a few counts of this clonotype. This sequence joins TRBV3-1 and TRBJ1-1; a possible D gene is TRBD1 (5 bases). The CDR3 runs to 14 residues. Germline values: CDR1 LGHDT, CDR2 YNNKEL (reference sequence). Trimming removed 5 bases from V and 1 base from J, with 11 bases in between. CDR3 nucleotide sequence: TGTGCCAGCAGCTATAACAGGAGGAACACTGAAGCTTTCTTT. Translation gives CASSYNRRNTEAFF. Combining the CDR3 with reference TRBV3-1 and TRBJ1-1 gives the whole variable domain DTAVSQTPKYLVTQMGNDKSIKCEQNLGHDTMYWYKQDSKKFLKIMFSYNNKELIINETVPNRFSPKSPDKAHLNLHINSLELGDSAVYFCASSYNRRNTEAFFGQGTRLTVV.

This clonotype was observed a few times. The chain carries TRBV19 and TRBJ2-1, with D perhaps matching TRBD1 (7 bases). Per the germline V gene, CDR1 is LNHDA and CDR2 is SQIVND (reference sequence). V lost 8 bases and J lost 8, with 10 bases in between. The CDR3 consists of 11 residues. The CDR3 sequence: CASSGGHEQFF. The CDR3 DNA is TGTGCCAGTTCAGGGGGGCATGAGCAGTTCTTC.

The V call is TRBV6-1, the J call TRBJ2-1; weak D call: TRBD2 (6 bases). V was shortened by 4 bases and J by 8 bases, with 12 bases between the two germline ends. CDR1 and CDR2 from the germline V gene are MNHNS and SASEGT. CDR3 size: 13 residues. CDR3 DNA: TGTGCCAGCAGTGCCGGGACTCCCGATGAGCAGTTCTTC. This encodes CASSAGTPDEQFF.